One sample yielded the 9 T cell receptor beta chains listed below, sequenced in a study of T cells in Graves' hyperthyroidism and ophthalmopathy. Template material for amplifying TCR beta CDR3 regions consisted of RNA transcripts. The TCR CDR3 first-round RT-PCR relied on the HTBI primer set. TCRdb redid the calling of the multiplex PCR reads with MiXCR, one entry per CDR3 protein. In the table there are about 52,000 distinct CDR3 sequences, around half of which are singletons. The sample was blood. These receptors came from a woman aged 50 to 60 with Graves' ophthalmopathy.

This chain uses TRBV2 with TRBJ2-5; 8 positions match TRBD1. The J segment lost 9 bases and the V segment lost 6 bases, leaving 15 bases of the junction unmatched. This CDR3 spans 15 amino acids. Germline lookup yields CDR1 SNHLY and CDR2 FYNNEI. CDR3 DNA: TGTGCCAGCAGCCGGGACAGGACGGTCAATCAGCCCCAGTACTTC. Protein product: CASSRDRTVNQPQYF.

This clonotype appeared many times. The V and J genes are TRBV14 and TRBJ2-1; 10 bases map to TRBD1. The CDR3 runs 16 residues. Germline V gene sequence: CDR1 SGHDN, CDR2 FVKESK. J was trimmed by 6 bases and V by 4 bases; bases with no gene match: 9. CDR3 region: CASSPRTGGLANEQFF. The CDR3 DNA reads TGTGCCAGCAGCCCCCGGACAGGGGGACTGGCCAATGAGCAGTTCTTC.

This clonotype occurred many times. This chain uses TRBV20-1 with TRBJ2-1; 11 nucleotides match TRBD2. The germline V gene encodes CDR1 DFQATT and CDR2 SNEGSKA (reference sequence). J gave up 3 bases and V 3 bases, and 7 bases lay outside the gene matches. The CDR3 runs 16 residues. This CDR3 reads CSASRPSGGFYNEQFF. The CDR3 DNA follows: TGCAGTGCTAGTCGACCTAGCGGGGGGTTCTACAATGAGCAGTTCTTC.

This chain links TRBV7-3 with TRBJ1-4; D is possibly TRBD1 (5 bases). V lost 5 bases and J lost 4, with 11 bases in between. The CDR3 extends over 14 amino acids. The germline V gene has CDR1 SGHTA and CDR2 FQGTGA. The CDR3 nucleotides are TGTGCCAGCAGCACCGGTGGACATAATGAAAAACTGTTTTTT. It translates to CASSTGGHNEKLFF.

This clonotype was observed many times. The chain joins TRBV27 to TRBJ2-3, with D perhaps matching TRBD1 (6 bases). The germline V and J ends were trimmed by 6 bases and 7 bases, with 11 bases remaining between them. The CDR3 has 12 residues. Germline CDR1 reads MNHEY; CDR2 reads SMNVEV (reference sequence). CDR3 coding DNA: TGTGCCAGCAGGGGGGACAAAAATACGCAGTATTTT. Protein: CASRGDKNTQYF.

As concerns this clonotype: The conserved closing phenylalanine or tryptophan is absent in this CDR3, likely reflecting a read error. Because the CDR3's place on the DNA is in doubt, the DNA is left out and the CDR3 is given as listed by TCRdb. The chain links TRBV20-1 to TRBJ2-7; the table's D call, TRBD2, was not checked against the DNA. The CDR3 spans 8 residues, counting both ends. In germline, CDR1 is DFQATT, CDR2 SNEGSKA (reference sequence). The CDR3 loop is CSARMWTS.

This clonotype came up many times. The chain employs TRBV20-1 and TRBJ1-5; D gene unclear. CDR1 is DFQATT, CDR2 SNEGSKA, per germline (reference sequence). Trimming removed 3 bases at V and 2 bases at J, with 8 bases between. The CDR3 totals 13 residues. CDR3 nucleotide sequence: TGCAGTGCTAGTTGGGGTGGCAATCAGCCCCAGCATTTT. Translating gives CSASWGGNQPQHF.

Comment on this clonotype: This may be a read error: a much more frequent sequence differs by one nucleotide. The chain employs TRBV28 and TRBJ2-7, with D hard to call. Trimming removed 6 bases from V and 2 bases from J, with 11 bases in between. Germline CDR1 and CDR2: MDHEN and SYDVKM. The CDR3 has 13 amino acids. The CDR3 loop reads CASSPPTPYEQYF. The DNA for the CDR3 is TGTGCCAGCAGCCCCCCCACCCCCTACGAGCAGTACTTC.

V is TRBV7-9 and J is TRBJ1-5; 7 bases are shared with TRBD1. This CDR3 spans 13 amino acids. Germline CDR1 SEHNR, CDR2 FQNEAQ (reference sequence). The trim removed 6 bases at V and 1 base at J, leaving 0 bases unmatched. CDR3 residues: CASRQGSNQPQHF. DNA for the CDR3: TGTGCCAGCAGACAGGGGAGCAATCAGCCCCAGCATTTT.